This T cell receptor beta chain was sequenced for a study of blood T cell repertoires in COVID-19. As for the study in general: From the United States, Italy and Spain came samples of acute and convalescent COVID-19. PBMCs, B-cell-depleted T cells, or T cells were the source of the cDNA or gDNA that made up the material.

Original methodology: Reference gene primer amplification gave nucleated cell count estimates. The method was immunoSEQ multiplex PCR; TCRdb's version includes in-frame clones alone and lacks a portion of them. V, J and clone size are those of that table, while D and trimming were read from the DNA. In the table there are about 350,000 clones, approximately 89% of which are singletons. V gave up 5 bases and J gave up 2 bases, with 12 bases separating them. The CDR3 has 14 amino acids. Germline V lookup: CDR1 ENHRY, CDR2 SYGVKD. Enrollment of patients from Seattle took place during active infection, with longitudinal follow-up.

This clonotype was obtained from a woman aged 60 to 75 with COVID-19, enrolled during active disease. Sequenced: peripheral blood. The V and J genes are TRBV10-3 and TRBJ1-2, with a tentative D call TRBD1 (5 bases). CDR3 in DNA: TGTGCCATCAGTCCAGCGGGGGGGAACTATGGCTACACCTTC. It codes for CAISPAGGNYGYTF.